A selection of T cell receptor beta chains follows, all from one sample in a study of blood T cell repertoires in COVID-19. Repertoires were generated with immunoSEQ multiplex PCR, while TCRdb's copy carries only in-frame clones and drops some. Here the sample spans some 290,000 clones, about 85% being singletons. The sample taken for sequencing was peripheral blood. Receptors originate from a woman aged 45-65 years who had recovered from COVID-19. Each CDR3 is given with its conserved first and last residue. Fields, in order: V gene, D gene, CDR3 protein. D genes are given only for firm matches.

v_gene: TRBV12-3/TRBV12-4; d_gene: TRBD1; CDR3aa: CASSLTGKYEAFF
v_gene: TRBV9; d_gene: TRBD2; CDR3aa: CASSVLAGGGDEQFF
v_gene: TRBV28; d_gene: NA; CDR3aa: CAITAKTYGYTF
v_gene: TRBV5-1; d_gene: TRBD1; CDR3aa: CASSRGQGGYNEQFF
v_gene: TRBV4-2; d_gene: TRBD2; CDR3aa: CASSQDPSGSHEQFF
v_gene: TRBV3-1/TRBV3-2; d_gene: NA; CDR3aa: CASSQGVRGINQPQHF
v_gene: TRBV4-1; d_gene: TRBD1; CDR3aa: CASKDRGLEKLFF
v_gene: TRBV28; d_gene: NA; CDR3aa: CASSLAKPAEQYF
v_gene: TRBV11-2; d_gene: TRBD2; CDR3aa: CASSQFLAGGPGEQFF
v_gene: TRBV6-5; d_gene: NA; CDR3aa: CASSSPGNKETQYF
v_gene: TRBV3-1/TRBV3-2; d_gene: NA; CDR3aa: CASSHAFGGSLYEQYF
v_gene: TRBV5-1; d_gene: TRBD1; CDR3aa: CASSLVQGADGYTF
v_gene: TRBV7-2; d_gene: NA; CDR3aa: CASSSGRAAYNEQFF
v_gene: TRBV4-1; d_gene: TRBD1; CDR3aa: CASSVPGGPNEKLFF
v_gene: TRBV5-5; d_gene: NA; CDR3aa: CASSLVPSGTPNYGYTF
v_gene: TRBV7-9; d_gene: TRBD1; CDR3aa: CASSKTGANDEQFF
v_gene: TRBV12-3/TRBV12-4; d_gene: NA; CDR3aa: CASSYQGVEAFF
v_gene: TRBV9; d_gene: NA; CDR3aa: CASSVTRDSVNGYTF
v_gene: TRBV2; d_gene: NA; CDR3aa: CASKAANTEAFF
v_gene: TRBV9; d_gene: NA; CDR3aa: CASSALSRWRDANTGELFF
v_gene: TRBV5-6; d_gene: NA; CDR3aa: CASSRTSLETQYF
v_gene: TRBV3-1/TRBV3-2; d_gene: NA; CDR3aa: CASSHQGLNTEAFF
v_gene: TRBV5-1; d_gene: TRBD1; CDR3aa: CASSYGQGSGNTIYF
v_gene: TRBV7-8; d_gene: NA; CDR3aa: CASSPGSRERAPLHF
v_gene: TRBV27; d_gene: NA; CDR3aa: CASSLDRLGFNTF
v_gene: TRBV10-3; d_gene: TRBD2; CDR3aa: CAISGGAYEQYF
v_gene: TRBV3-1/TRBV3-2; d_gene: NA; CDR3aa: CASSQDPGSADGYTF
v_gene: TRBV5-4; d_gene: NA; CDR3aa: CASSLFDTSYEQYF
v_gene: TRBV30; d_gene: NA; CDR3aa: CAWSVRDTGELFF
v_gene: TRBV18; d_gene: NA; CDR3aa: CASSPPATDTQYF
v_gene: TRBV5-4; d_gene: TRBD1; CDR3aa: CASSLVDRGLSGANVLTF
v_gene: TRBV29-1; d_gene: TRBD2; CDR3aa: CSVERGASLDTQYF
v_gene: TRBV6-2/TRBV6-3; d_gene: TRBD2; CDR3aa: CASTPRLAGADTQYF
v_gene: TRBV10-3; d_gene: NA; CDR3aa: CAISEGQQAFF
v_gene: TRBV4-1; d_gene: TRBD1; CDR3aa: CASSQAVQGAWEQYF
v_gene: TRBV7-2; d_gene: TRBD1; CDR3aa: CASSYRTGVNTEAFF
v_gene: TRBV6-6; d_gene: NA; CDR3aa: CASSYSEETQYF
v_gene: TRBV28; d_gene: NA; CDR3aa: CATSFLRRNTEAFF
v_gene: TRBV24-1; d_gene: NA; CDR3aa: CATSDGGRYSNQPQHF
v_gene: TRBV9; d_gene: NA; CDR3aa: CASSPPLSSYNEQFF
v_gene: TRBV19; d_gene: TRBD1; CDR3aa: CASQPGQGAYNEQFF
v_gene: TRBV6-6; d_gene: TRBD1; CDR3aa: CASSYNQGGKEGTF
v_gene: TRBV3-1/TRBV3-2; d_gene: TRBD1; CDR3aa: CASSRGQGGVGELFF
v_gene: TRBV27; d_gene: NA; CDR3aa: CASSLSRNTEAFF
v_gene: TRBV27; d_gene: NA; CDR3aa: CASSLLGDKQPQHF
v_gene: TRBV19; d_gene: NA; CDR3aa: CASSMGRGYEQYF
v_gene: TRBV7-9; d_gene: TRBD1; CDR3aa: CASSFTSGQGNNEQFF
v_gene: TRBV19; d_gene: TRBD1; CDR3aa: CASTPRGQGVGRSNQPQHF
v_gene: TRBV19; d_gene: NA; CDR3aa: CASSLLPGGELFF
v_gene: TRBV6-5; d_gene: NA; CDR3aa: CASSRAGGRDQPQHF
v_gene: TRBV5-3; d_gene: TRBD2; CDR3aa: CARSLQPSGQETQYF
v_gene: TRBV19; d_gene: TRBD1; CDR3aa: CASSILSGTGLYGYTF
v_gene: TRBV9; d_gene: NA; CDR3aa: CASSVGSGNSPLHF
v_gene: TRBV19; d_gene: NA; CDR3aa: CASSIGGGWGQPQHF
v_gene: TRBV2; d_gene: NA; CDR3aa: CASSANRGDNQPQHF